The sequence of this TCR beta chain was determined in a study of spatial heterogeneity in lung cancer. As for the study in general: The study observed each unique TCR and UMI combination more than ten times on average in raw reads.

Time point reported: sample taken at primary tumor resection. This clonotype was seen only a few times. TCRdb independently ran MiXCR on the 5' RACE reads; one entry per CDR3 protein. Of about 38,000 distinct CDR3 sequences in the sample, about 5.2% are singletons; the top ten hold roughly 27%. V was trimmed by 0 bases and J by 1 base, leaving 7 bases between them. CDR3 length: 15 amino acids. Per the germline V gene, CDR1 is KGHSH and CDR2 is LQKENI. J is TRBJ2-1 and V is TRBV18; D is possibly TRBD1 (5 bases). This receptor was obtained from a female donor with early-stage non-small cell lung cancer. The material was PBMCs, obtained at surgery. The CDR3 sequence is CASSPPTGSYNEQFF. The CDR3 DNA reads as TGTGCCAGCTCACCACCAACAGGATCCTACAATGAGCAGTTCTTC.